The T cell receptor (beta chain) described here comes from a study of cytomegalovirus exposure and HLA in healthy donors. Overall study results and limits: Later analysis placed DRB1 highest and HLA-C lowest in TCR association rates, which differed by HLA locus.

Trimming removed 6 bases from V and 4 bases from J; junction bases left unmatched: 11. Germline values: CDR1 SGHAT, CDR2 FQNNGV. This CDR3 spans 15 amino acids. 13 Jbeta primers and 60 Vbeta primers were used for the PCR. In the source study's methods: An analysis that came later counted 80 million or so unique TCR beta chains, 10 million to 12 million shared. The assay was immunoSEQ multiplex PCR, and TCRdb's table has in-frame clones only and misses some. The V and J calls and clone size are taken from that table; D and trimming were inferred from the DNA. Found here are 110,000 to 150,000 clones, approximately 84% of them singletons; the top ten hold under 10%. Concerning this clone: Antigen specificity is unknown.

The TCR was taken from a woman in her sixties or seventies in good health and CMV-seropositive. The sample consisted of PBMCs. The chain is built from TRBV11-2 and TRBJ2-7; 8 bases map to TRBD1. The CDR3 region has the DNA TGTGCCAGCAGTCGCACAGGGGGGACGGGTTACGAGCAGTACTTC. Translated: CASSRTGGTGYEQYF.